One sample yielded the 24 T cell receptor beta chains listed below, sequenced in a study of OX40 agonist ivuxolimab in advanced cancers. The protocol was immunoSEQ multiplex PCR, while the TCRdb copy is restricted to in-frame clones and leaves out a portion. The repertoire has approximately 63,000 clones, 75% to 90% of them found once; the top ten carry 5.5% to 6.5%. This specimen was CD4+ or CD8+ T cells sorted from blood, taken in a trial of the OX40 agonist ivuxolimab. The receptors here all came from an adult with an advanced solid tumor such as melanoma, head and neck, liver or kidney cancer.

The CDR3 region has the DNA TGTGCCAGCGGGGGCTTACCTTCCTACGAGCAGTACTTC. Translating it yields CASGGLPSYEQYF. The chain links TRBV7-2 to TRBJ2-7; possibly TRBD1 for D (6 bases). V shed 8 bases and J shed 1 base, with 12 bases lying between them. This CDR3 is 13 amino acids long. Per the germline V gene, CDR1 is SGHTA and CDR2 is FQGNSA. Variable domain in full (rest from reference TRBV7-2 and TRBJ2-7): GAGVSQSPSNKVTEKGKDVELRCDPISGHTALYWYRQSLGQGLEFLIYFQGNSAPDKSGLPSDRFSAERTGGSVSTLTIQRTQQEDSAVYLCASGGLPSYEQYFGPGTRLTVT.

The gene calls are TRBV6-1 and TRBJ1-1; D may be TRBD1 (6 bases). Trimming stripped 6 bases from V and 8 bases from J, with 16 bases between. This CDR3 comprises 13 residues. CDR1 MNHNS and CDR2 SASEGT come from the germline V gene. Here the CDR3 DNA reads TGTGCCAGCAGCGCGGAGGGGGGCTTAGAAGCTTTCTTT. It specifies CASSAEGGLEAFF.

The CDR3 DNA follows: TGTGCCAGCAGCGGGGGGACGTACGAGCAGTACTTC. It codes for CASSGGTYEQYF. The rearrangement links TRBV5-4 to TRBJ2-7; D is possibly TRBD2 (6 bases). This CDR3 comprises 12 residues. Deletions cut 4 bases from V and 4 bases from J, with 9 bases between. In germline, CDR1 is SGHNT, CDR2 YYREEE (reference sequence).

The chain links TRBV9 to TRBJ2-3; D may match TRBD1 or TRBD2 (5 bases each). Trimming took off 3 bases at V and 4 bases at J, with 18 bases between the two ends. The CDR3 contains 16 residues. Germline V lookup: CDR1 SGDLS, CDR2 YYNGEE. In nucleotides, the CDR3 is TGTGCCAGCAGCGCACAGACGGGGCCCTCCGCAGATACGCAGTATTTT. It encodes CASSAQTGPSADTQYF.

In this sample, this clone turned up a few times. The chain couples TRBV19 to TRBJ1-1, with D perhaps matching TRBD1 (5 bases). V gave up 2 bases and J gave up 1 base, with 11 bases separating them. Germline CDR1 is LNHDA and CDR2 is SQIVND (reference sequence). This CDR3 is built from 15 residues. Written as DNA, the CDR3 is TGTGCCAGTAGTATAATGTGGGGCGCGAACACTGAAGCTTTCTTT. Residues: CASSIMWGANTEAFF.

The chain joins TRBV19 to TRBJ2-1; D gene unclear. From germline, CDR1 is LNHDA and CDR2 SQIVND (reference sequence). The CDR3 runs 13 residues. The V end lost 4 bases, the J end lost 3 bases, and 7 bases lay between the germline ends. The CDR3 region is CASSTGHYNEQFF. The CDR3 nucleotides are TGTGCCAGTAGTACCGGTCACTACAATGAGCAGTTCTTC.

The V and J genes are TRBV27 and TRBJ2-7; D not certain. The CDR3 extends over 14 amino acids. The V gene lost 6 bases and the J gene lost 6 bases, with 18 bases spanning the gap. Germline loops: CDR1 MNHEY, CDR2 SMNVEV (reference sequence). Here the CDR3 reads CASSKMAPSGEQYF. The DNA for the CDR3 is TGTGCCAGCAGCAAAATGGCCCCTTCGGGCGAGCAGTACTTC.

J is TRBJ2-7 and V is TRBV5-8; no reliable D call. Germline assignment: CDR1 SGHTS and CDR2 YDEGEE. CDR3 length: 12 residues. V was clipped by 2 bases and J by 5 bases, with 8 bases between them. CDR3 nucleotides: TGTGCCAGCAGCTTCGTCGCCCACGAGCAGTACTTC. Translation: CASSFVAHEQYF.

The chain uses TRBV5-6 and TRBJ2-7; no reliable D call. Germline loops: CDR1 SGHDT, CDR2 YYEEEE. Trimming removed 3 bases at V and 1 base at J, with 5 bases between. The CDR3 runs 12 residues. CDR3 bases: TGTGCCAGCAGCTCCGGTTCCTACGAGCAGTACTTC. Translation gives CASSSGSYEQYF.

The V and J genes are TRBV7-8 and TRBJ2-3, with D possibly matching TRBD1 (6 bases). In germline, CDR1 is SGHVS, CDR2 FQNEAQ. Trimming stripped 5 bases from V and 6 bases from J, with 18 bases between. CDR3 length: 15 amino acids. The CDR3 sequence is CASSAITRDTDTQYF. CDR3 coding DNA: TGTGCCAGCAGCGCCATAACCCGGGACACCGATACGCAGTATTTT.

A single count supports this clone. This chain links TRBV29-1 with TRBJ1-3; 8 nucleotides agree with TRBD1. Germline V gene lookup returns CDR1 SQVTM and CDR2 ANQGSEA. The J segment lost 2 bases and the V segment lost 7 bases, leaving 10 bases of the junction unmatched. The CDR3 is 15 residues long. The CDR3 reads CSASRQGRTGNTIYF. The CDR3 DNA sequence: TGCAGCGCCTCCCGACAGGGGAGGACTGGAAACACCATATATTTT.

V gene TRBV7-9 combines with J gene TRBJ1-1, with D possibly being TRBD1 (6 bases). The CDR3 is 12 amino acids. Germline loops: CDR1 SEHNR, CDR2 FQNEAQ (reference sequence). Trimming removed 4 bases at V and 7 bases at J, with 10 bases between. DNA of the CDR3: TGTGCCAGCAGCTCAGGGGTCCTTGAAGCTTTCTTT. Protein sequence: CASSSGVLEAFF.

CDR3 DNA sequence: TGTGCCTGGAGTTGGACAGGGGGCTGGAACACCATATATTTT. Its translation is CAWSWTGGWNTIYF. This chain uses TRBV30 with TRBJ1-3, with TRBD1 matching 11 bases. The germline V gene has CDR1 GTSNPN and CDR2 SVGIG (reference sequence). This CDR3 contains 14 residues. With 2 bases clipped from V and 7 bases from J, the junction kept 4 bases outside the gene matches.

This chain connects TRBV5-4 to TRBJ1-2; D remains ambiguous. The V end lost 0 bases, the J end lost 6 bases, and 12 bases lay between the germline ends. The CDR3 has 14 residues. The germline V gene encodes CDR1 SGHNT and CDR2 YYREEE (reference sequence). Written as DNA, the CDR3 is TGTGCCAGCAGCTTGGAGGGTACGGACGATGGCTACACCTTC. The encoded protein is CASSLEGTDDGYTF.

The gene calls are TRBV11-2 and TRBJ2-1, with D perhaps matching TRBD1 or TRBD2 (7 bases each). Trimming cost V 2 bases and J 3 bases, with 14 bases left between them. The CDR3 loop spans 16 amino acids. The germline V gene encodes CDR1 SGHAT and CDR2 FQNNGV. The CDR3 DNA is TGTGCCAGCAGCTTATCAGGGGGGGCGTACTACAATGAGCAGTTCTTC. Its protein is CASSLSGGAYYNEQFF.

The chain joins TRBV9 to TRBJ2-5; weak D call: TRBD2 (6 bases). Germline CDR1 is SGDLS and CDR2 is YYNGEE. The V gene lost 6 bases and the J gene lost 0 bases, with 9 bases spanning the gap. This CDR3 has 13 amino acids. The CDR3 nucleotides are TGTGCCAGCAACGCGGGGTACCAAGAGACCCAGTACTTC. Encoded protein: CASNAGYQETQYF.

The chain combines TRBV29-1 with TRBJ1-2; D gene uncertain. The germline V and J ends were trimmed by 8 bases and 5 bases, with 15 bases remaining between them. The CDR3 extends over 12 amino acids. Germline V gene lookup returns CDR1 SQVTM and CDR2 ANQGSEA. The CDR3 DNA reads TGCAGCATCCTTGTCACCGATTATGGCTACACCTTC. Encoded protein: CSILVTDYGYTF.

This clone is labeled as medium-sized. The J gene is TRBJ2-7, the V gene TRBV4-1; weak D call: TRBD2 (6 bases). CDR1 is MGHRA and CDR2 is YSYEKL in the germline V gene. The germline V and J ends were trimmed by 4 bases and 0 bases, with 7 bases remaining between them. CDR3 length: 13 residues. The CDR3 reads CASSPEGSYEQYF. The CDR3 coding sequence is TGCGCCAGCAGCCCGGAGGGCTCCTACGAGCAGTACTTC.

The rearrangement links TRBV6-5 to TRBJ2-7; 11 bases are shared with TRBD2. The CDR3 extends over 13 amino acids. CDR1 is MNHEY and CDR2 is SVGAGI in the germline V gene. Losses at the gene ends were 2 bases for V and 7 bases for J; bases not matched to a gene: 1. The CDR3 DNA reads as TGTGCCAGCAGTTACCGGACTAGCGGGGAGCAGTACTTC. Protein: CASSYRTSGEQYF.

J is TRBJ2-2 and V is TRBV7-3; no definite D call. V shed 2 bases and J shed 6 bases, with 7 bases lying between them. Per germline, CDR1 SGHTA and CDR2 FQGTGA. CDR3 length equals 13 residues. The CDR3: CASSLVLAGELFF. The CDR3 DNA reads TGTGCCAGCAGCTTAGTACTTGCCGGGGAGCTGTTTTTT.

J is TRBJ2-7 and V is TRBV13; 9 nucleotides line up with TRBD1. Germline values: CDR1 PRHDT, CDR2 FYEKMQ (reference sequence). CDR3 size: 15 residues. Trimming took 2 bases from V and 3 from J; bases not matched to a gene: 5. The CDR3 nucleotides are TGTGCCAGCAGCTTATCCCCGGACAGGGGCTACGAGCAGTACTTC. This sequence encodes CASSLSPDRGYEQYF.

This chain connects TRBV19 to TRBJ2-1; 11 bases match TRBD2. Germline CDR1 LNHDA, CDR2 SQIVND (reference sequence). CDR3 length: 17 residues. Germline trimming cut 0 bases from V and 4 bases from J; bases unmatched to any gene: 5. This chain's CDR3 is CASSIDLTSGSYNEQFF. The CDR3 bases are TGTGCCAGTAGTATAGACCTAACTAGCGGGAGTTACAATGAGCAGTTCTTC.

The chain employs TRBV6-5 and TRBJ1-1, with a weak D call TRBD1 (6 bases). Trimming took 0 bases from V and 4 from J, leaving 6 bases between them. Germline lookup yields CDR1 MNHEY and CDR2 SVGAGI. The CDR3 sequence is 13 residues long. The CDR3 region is CASSYSRGTEAFF. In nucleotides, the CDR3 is TGTGCCAGCAGTTACTCCAGGGGCACTGAAGCTTTCTTT.

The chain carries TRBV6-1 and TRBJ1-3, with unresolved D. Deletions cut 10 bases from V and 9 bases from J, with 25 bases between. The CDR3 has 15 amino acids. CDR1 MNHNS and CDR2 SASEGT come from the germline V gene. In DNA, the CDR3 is TGTGCCACCAACACGCTACAGTCCCAAGGCACCACCATATATTTT. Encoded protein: CATNTLQSQGTTIYF.